A single TCR beta chain is shown here with its context. This sample is drawn from a study of blood T cells in healthy people across ages. Overall study context: Roughly one uniquely barcoded beta molecule per two T cells was captured.

Each donor had around 9.2 milliliters of peripheral blood drawn. With a J-beta primer mix and a sample-barcoded 5' primer, a second PCR ran roughly 6 to 11 cycles. TCRdb reprocessed the 5' RACE reads via MiXCR and lists one record per CDR3 protein. The sample has 710,000 or so distinct CDR3 sequences, around a fifth seen once. The sequencing sample was made of blood. The clonotype comes from a man in his sixties or seventies in good health.

CDR3 protein: CASSHEGNTEAFF. CDR3 coding DNA: TGTGCCAGCAGTCATGAGGGGAACACTGAAGCTTTCTTT. The chain carries TRBV2 and TRBJ1-1; D gene uncertain. The ends were cut back, 5 bases at V and 1 base at J, with 8 bases in the middle. Germline CDR1 SNHLY, CDR2 FYNNEI. The CDR3 is 13 residues long.